This T cell receptor beta chain is from a study of control samples from healthy donors and cancer patients. J gave up 4 bases and V 2 bases, and 14 bases lay outside the gene matches. Germline CDR1 reads GTSNPN; CDR2 reads SVGIG (reference sequence). This CDR3 spans 17 amino acids. TCRdb's table, derived via immunoSEQ multiplex PCR, lists solely in-frame clones and lacks some. The sample gives over 150,000 clones, about 94% of which show up once; about 5.6% is in the top ten. The sequenced sample was blood. The sequence was obtained from a man aged 40-55 years in good health. V is TRBV30 and J is TRBJ1-2; 9 positions match TRBD1. CDR3 nucleotides: TGTGCCTGGAGTCGAGGGGGAGGACAGGGGATCCCCTATGGCTACACCTTC. As protein: CAWSRGGGQGIPYGYTF.